The T cell receptor beta chain described here comes from a study of Graves' ophthalmopathy and Graves' hyperthyroidism. Study as a whole: Peripheral blood was gathered at the point of initial diagnosis, before any treatment started.

Clinicians made diagnoses from clinical symptoms, serum thyroxine, TRAb, thyroid ultrasound and orbital computed tomography. Sampling approximately 10 ml of fresh peripheral blood provided the PBMCs. The study, taken as a whole, reports: The model's prediction of ophthalmopathy progression had approximately 68% sensitivity and approximately 76% specificity.

Per germline, CDR1 SGHRS and CDR2 YFSETQ. This CDR3 comprises 15 residues. Comment on this clonotype: Its antigen is not known. One junction end does not reproduce the germline sequence, and a read error may be involved.

For repertoire sequencing, the TCR beta CDR3 regions were amplified from RNA transcripts. The first-round RT-PCR employed HTBI primers together with the Qiagen OneStep RT-PCR kit. A multiplex PCR was then performed as the second round. In TCRdb, the multiplex PCR reads were re-called with MiXCR into one record per CDR3 protein. This table holds roughly 60,000 distinct CDR3 sequences, less than 65% found once. The sequence was obtained from an adult woman with Graves' ophthalmopathy. Sequencing was carried out using peripheral blood. This chain uses TRBV5-1 with TRBJ1-1; a possible D gene is TRBD1 (6 bases). CDR3 nucleotide sequence: TGCGTCAGCAAAGCTTTCGGGACACCGAACACTGAGGCTTTCTTT. Amino acid sequence: CVSKAFGTPNTEAFF.